The TCR beta chain described here comes from a study of T cells in women clearing cervical HPV infection. Whole-study context: Case blood drawn at lesion detection; control blood after infection cleared. Cases' blood sampling followed lesion detection by median approximately 150 days (90 to 200). HLA type stays a possible confounder, typing being limited.

The germline V gene encodes CDR1 SGHRS and CDR2 YFSETQ. CDR3 length: 14 residues. As regards this clone: The read comes to an end 3 residues before the CDR3 does, leaving the germline J gene to fill in the end.

TCR beta CDR3 amplified by multiplex PCR from about 1200 ng genomic DNA. Libraries were prepared by immunoSEQ multiplex PCR; TCRdb keeps only in-frame clonotypes and omits some of them. This repertoire includes tens of thousands of clones. J is TRBJ2-2 and V is TRBV5-1; 7 bases fit TRBD1. This receptor was obtained from a woman aged 18 to 69 with a cervical HPV16 infection that either progressed to CIN3+ or cleared (not recorded which). The sample consisted of blood buffy coat. CDR3: CASSFEGAREKLFF. Partial CDR3 DNA: TGCGCCAGCAGCTTTGAGGGGGCTCGCGAAAAG.